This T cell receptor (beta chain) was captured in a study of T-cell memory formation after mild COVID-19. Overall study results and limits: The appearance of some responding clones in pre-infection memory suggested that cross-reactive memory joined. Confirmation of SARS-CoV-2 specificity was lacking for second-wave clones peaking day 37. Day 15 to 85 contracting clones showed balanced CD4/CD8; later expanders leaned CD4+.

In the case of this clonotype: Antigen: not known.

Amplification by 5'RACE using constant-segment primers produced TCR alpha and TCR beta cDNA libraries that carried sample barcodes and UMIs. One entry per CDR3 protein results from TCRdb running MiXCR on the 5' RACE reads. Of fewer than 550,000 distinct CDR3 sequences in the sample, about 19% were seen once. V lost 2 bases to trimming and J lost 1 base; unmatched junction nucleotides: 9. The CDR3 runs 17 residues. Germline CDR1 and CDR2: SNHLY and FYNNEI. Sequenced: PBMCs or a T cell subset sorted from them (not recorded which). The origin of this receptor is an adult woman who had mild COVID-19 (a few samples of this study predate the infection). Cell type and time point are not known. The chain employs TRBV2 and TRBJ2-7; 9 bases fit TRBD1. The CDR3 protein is CASSELRRGQGSYEQYF. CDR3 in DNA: TGTGCCAGCAGTGAATTACGAAGGGGACAGGGATCCTACGAGCAGTACTTC.